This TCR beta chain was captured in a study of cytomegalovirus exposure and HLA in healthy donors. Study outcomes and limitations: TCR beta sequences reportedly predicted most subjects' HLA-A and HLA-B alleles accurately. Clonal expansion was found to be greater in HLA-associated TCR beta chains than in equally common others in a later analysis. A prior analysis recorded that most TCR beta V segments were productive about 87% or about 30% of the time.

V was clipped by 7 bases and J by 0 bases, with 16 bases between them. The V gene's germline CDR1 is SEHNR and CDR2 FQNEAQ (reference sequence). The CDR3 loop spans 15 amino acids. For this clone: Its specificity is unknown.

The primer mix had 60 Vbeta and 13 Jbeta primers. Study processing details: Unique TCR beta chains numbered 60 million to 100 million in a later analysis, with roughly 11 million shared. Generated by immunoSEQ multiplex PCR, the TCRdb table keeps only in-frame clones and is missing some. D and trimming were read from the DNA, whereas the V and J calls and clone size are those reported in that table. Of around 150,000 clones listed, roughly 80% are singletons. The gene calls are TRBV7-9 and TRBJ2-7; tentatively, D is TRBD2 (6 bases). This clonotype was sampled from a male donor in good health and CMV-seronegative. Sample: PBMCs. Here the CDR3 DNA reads TGTGCCAGCAAAGCCGGGGGTACCTTCTCCTACGAGCAGTACTTC. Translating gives CASKAGGTFSYEQYF.